This T cell receptor (beta chain) came from a study of blood T cell repertoires in COVID-19. Study background: Acute-phase and convalescent COVID-19 samples originated in the United States, Italy and Spain.

In the case of this clone: Mismatch with germline at one junction end may stem from a read error.

The table came from immunoSEQ multiplex PCR; TCRdb's copy has only in-frame clones and leaves some out. The sample lists 80,000 to 100,000 clones; just over 85% were seen once. Per germline, CDR1 SQVTM and CDR2 ANQGSEA. There are 9 residues in the CDR3. This chain connects TRBV29-1 to TRBJ2-3, with D tentatively TRBD1 (5 bases). This TCR came from a woman of 80 years or more in a cohort sampled during active or convalescent COVID-19. The sequencing sample was made of peripheral blood. This CDR3 reads CSVEAGWAF. The DNA for the CDR3 is TGCAGCGTTGAGGCAGGGTGGGCATTT.